Reported below is one TCR beta chain. This specimen belongs to a study of blood T cell repertoires in COVID-19. Looking at the study overall: T cells, B-cell-depleted T cells, or PBMCs provided the cDNA or gDNA that served as material.

Sequencing was performed with immunoSEQ multiplex PCR; in TCRdb, only in-frame clones are kept and a portion is missing. This sample has 200,000 to 300,000 clones, with about 90% found just once. Individuals aged roughly 18 to 100 years were recruited from approximately 24 US areas. The CDR3 extends over 15 amino acids. Germline assignment: CDR1 LNHNV and CDR2 YYDKDF (reference sequence). Trimming left V 3 bases short and J 0 bases short, with 11 bases between. The specimen sequenced was PBMCs or T cells enriched from blood (not recorded which). The genes are TRBV15 and TRBJ1-1; perhaps TRBD1 as D (5 bases). This clonotype originated in a woman in her 30s with acute COVID-19. CDR3 in DNA: TGTGCCACCAGCAGTTCTCCCAGGGTGAACACTGAAGCTTTCTTT. Residues: CATSSSPRVNTEAFF.